These 10 T cell receptor beta chains originate from one sample sequenced in a study of T cell repertoires in ileal Crohn's disease. Clones were sequenced by immunoSEQ multiplex PCR, and TCRdb holds only the in-frame ones, with some missing. The table lists 16,000 or so clones, 88% of them singletons. Source material: ileal tissue. Receptors were obtained from an adult with Crohn's disease.

As to this clone: Other DNA sequences in the same sample also yield this CDR3. The chain couples TRBV7-9 to TRBJ1-1; no firm D call. The CDR3 has 12 residues. Trimming removed 5 bases from V and 4 bases from J, with 8 bases in between. CDR1 is SEHNR and CDR2 is FQNEAQ in the germline V gene (reference sequence). CDR3 sequence reads: CASSRGGTEAFF. CDR3 nucleotides: TGTGCCAGCAGCCGGGGAGGCACTGAAGCTTTCTTT.

The chain joins TRBV5-4 to TRBJ1-1; D uncertain. Germline V gene lookup returns CDR1 SGHNT and CDR2 YYREEE (reference sequence). Trimming cost V 10 bases and J 8 bases, with 15 bases left between them. This CDR3 has 11 residues. Here the CDR3 DNA reads TGTGCCGTCGAGGGTTGGCGGGAAGCTTTCTTT. Amino acids: CAVEGWREAFF.

This clone occurred a few times. This chain joins TRBV6-5 and TRBJ2-1, with D maybe TRBD2 (6 bases). Trimming took 10 bases from V and 7 from J, leaving 17 bases between them. The CDR3 is 13 residues long. Germline V gene lookup returns CDR1 MNHEY and CDR2 SVGAGI. The CDR3 DNA is TGTGCCACCGAGGACTACCCTAGGAATGAGCAGTTCTTC. Translation: CATEDYPRNEQFF.

This rearrangement joins TRBV7-3 to TRBJ2-3, with TRBD2 matching over 7 bases. This CDR3 is built from 12 residues. V lost 4 bases and J lost 7; bases outside the gene matches: 2. CDR1 is SGHTA, CDR2 FQGTGA, per germline. CDR3 nucleotides: TGTGCCAGCAGCTCCGGGGGGAATACGCAGTATTTT. Amino acid sequence: CASSSGGNTQYF.

The chain employs TRBV6-5 and TRBJ2-7, with 9 bases matching TRBD1. CDR1 is MNHEY, CDR2 SVGAGI, per germline. This CDR3 region has 13 residues. V lost 6 bases to trimming and J lost 5 bases; unmatched junction nucleotides: 5. For the CDR3, the DNA is TGTGCCAGCAGCCCGGGACAGGGACACGAGCAGTACTTC. Amino acid sequence: CASSPGQGHEQYF.

This clone was counted between two and nine times. The J gene is TRBJ2-3, the V gene TRBV10-1; 9 bases are shared with TRBD1. The V gene end was trimmed by 8 bases and the J gene end by 6 bases; junction bases not matched to a gene: 3. Germline CDR1 is WNHNN and CDR2 is SYGVQD (reference sequence). The CDR3 has 12 residues. The CDR3 bases are TGCGCCAGCGGGACAGGGTGGGATACGCAGTATTTT. Translating it yields CASGTGWDTQYF.

J is TRBJ2-1 and V is TRBV7-6; 11 nucleotides line up with TRBD2. V trimming: 3 bases; J trimming: 8 bases; junction bases outside the gene matches: 3. The germline V gene encodes CDR1 SGHVS and CDR2 FNYEAQ. The CDR3 runs 14 residues. The CDR3 DNA is TGTGCCAGCAGCTTTACTAGCGGGAGCGATGAGCAGTTCTTC. Residues: CASSFTSGSDEQFF.

The rearrangement links TRBV16 to TRBJ2-7; TRBD1 matches at 7 bases. This CDR3 has 17 amino acids. The V gene end was trimmed by 1 base and the J gene end by 0 bases; junction bases not matched to a gene: 9. Germline-derived CDR1 and CDR2 are KGHSY and FQNENV. The CDR3 nucleotides are TGTGCCAGCAGCCAATTAGAAGGGACAGTCAGCTCCTACGAGCAGTACTTC. Protein product: CASSQLEGTVSSYEQYF.

This clone occurred a few times. The rearrangement uses TRBV6-1 and TRBJ1-3, with a tentative D call TRBD1 (6 bases). The CDR3 is 14 residues long. The germline V and J ends were trimmed by 4 bases and 3 bases, with 10 bases remaining between them. Germline lookup yields CDR1 MNHNS and CDR2 SASEGT. The CDR3 region has the DNA TGTGCCAGCAGTGGCGGGGGCAGTGGAAACACCATATATTTT. It codes for CASSGGGSGNTIYF.

The chain joins TRBV10-1 to TRBJ1-2; the D is unclear. The V gene's germline CDR1 is WNHNN and CDR2 SYGVQD (reference sequence). Trimming left V 4 bases short and J 2 bases short, with 8 bases between. CDR3 size: 13 residues. In DNA, the CDR3 is TGCGCCAGCAGTGCAGGCAGCAACTATGGCTACACCTTC. The encoded protein is CASSAGSNYGYTF.